The next 27 T cell receptor beta chains were all read from a single sample in a study of blood T cell repertoires in COVID-19. The table came from immunoSEQ multiplex PCR; TCRdb's copy has only in-frame clones and leaves some out. This table holds around 400,000 clones, just under 90% found once. The sequenced material came from PBMCs or T cells enriched from blood (not recorded which). All receptors derive from a woman aged 25 to 45 who had recovered from COVID-19.

This sequence joins TRBV28 and TRBJ2-7, with D possibly being TRBD1 (6 bases). Trimming stripped 3 bases from V and 4 bases from J, with 13 bases between. The CDR3 sequence is 14 residues long. The germline V gene has CDR1 MDHEN and CDR2 SYDVKM. The CDR3, as DNA: TGTGCCAGCAGTTTCGCAGGGGCTGGATACGAGCAGTACTTC. This encodes CASSFAGAGYEQYF.

J is TRBJ2-5 and V is TRBV9; D is uncertain. Trimming shortened V by 3 bases and J by 7 bases, and 10 bases separated the two germline ends. This CDR3 contains 12 residues. Looked up from germline, CDR1 is SGDLS and CDR2 is YYNGEE. The CDR3 DNA sequence: TGTGCCAGCAGCGGCCTCGAGGCGACCCAGTACTTC. Translating gives CASSGLEATQYF.

The V and J genes are TRBV5-4 and TRBJ2-2, with TRBD2 matching over 13 bases. Trimming cost V 4 bases and J 4 bases; bases outside gene matches: 4. Germline CDR1 and CDR2: SGHNT and YYREEE (reference sequence). The CDR3 spans 16 residues. The CDR3 DNA sequence: TGTGCCAGCAGCGGCGGGACTAGCGGGGCCACCGGGGAGCTGTTTTTT. It translates to CASSGGTSGATGELFF.

The chain couples TRBV27 to TRBJ2-7; D is undetermined. Germline CDR1 MNHEY, CDR2 SMNVEV (reference sequence). The CDR3 length is 12 residues. V lost 8 bases and J lost 2, with 10 bases in between. CDR3 sequence reads: CASQKIPYEQYF. The CDR3 region has the DNA TGTGCCAGCCAGAAAATCCCCTACGAGCAGTACTTC.

The chain links TRBV15 to TRBJ1-3; 7 bases align to TRBD1. The germline V gene encodes CDR1 LNHNV and CDR2 YYDKDF (reference sequence). The CDR3 length is 15 residues. J was trimmed by 3 bases and V by 0 bases; bases with no gene match: 2. The CDR3 here is CATSRDGDSGNTIYF. In DNA form, the CDR3 reads TGTGCCACCAGCAGAGATGGGGACAGTGGAAACACCATATATTTT.

This chain links TRBV6-5 with TRBJ1-1; 9 positions agree with TRBD1. This CDR3 is built from 16 residues. In germline, CDR1 is MNHEY, CDR2 SVGAGI. The V gene end was trimmed by 1 base and the J gene end by 5 bases; junction bases not matched to a gene: 8. The CDR3 spells CASSYWKTGGRTEAFF. The CDR3 DNA sequence: TGTGCCAGCAGTTACTGGAAGACAGGGGGAAGAACTGAAGCTTTCTTT.

V usage is TRBV2 and J usage is TRBJ2-2, with a weak D call TRBD1 (5 bases). The germline V gene has CDR1 SNHLY and CDR2 FYNNEI. The CDR3 covers 14 residues. Between the trimmed V and J ends, which lost 9 bases and 3 bases, there was a span of 14 bases. The CDR3 DNA sequence: TGTGCCAGTGGACAACGATCAGACACCGGGGAGCTGTTTTTT. Its protein is CASGQRSDTGELFF.

This sequence joins TRBV13 and TRBJ2-7; TRBD1 agrees at 8 bases. The CDR3 consists of 18 residues. The germline V gene has CDR1 PRHDT and CDR2 FYEKMQ (reference sequence). V lost 0 bases and J lost 4; bases outside the gene matches: 14. The CDR3, as DNA: TGTGCCAGCAGCTTAGGGGGCCGCGGACAGGGAGTGATTTACGAGCAGTACTTC. It encodes CASSLGGRGQGVIYEQYF.

The chain employs TRBV6-5 and TRBJ1-2; TRBD1 might be the D (5 bases). Trimming removed 2 bases at V and 8 bases at J, with 15 bases between. The CDR3 length is 14 residues. From germline, CDR1 is MNHEY and CDR2 SVGAGI. The CDR3 sequence: CASSYGRRGQGYTF. The DNA of the CDR3 is TGTGCCAGCAGTTACGGAAGAAGGGGTCAAGGCTACACCTTC.

This chain links TRBV19 with TRBJ2-1; D might be TRBD1 (6 bases). This CDR3 has 15 residues. Trimming left V 4 bases short and J 4 bases short, with 14 bases between. Germline V gene sequence: CDR1 LNHDA, CDR2 SQIVND (reference sequence). CDR3 bases: TGTGCCAGTAGTACCGGACAGAACTCTTACAATGAGCAGTTCTTC. As protein: CASSTGQNSYNEQFF.

The chain links TRBV19 to TRBJ1-1; D is ambiguous. The CDR3 is 13 residues long. Trimming removed 5 bases at V and 2 bases at J, with 9 bases between. Germline V lookup: CDR1 LNHDA, CDR2 SQIVND (reference sequence). Written as DNA, the CDR3 is TGTGCCAGTAGTTTCACAGAAAACACTGAAGCTTTCTTT. This sequence encodes CASSFTENTEAFF. The variable domain in full, completed from reference TRBV19 and TRBJ1-1, reads DGGITQSPKYLFRKEGQNVTLSCEQNLNHDAMYWYRQDPGQGLRLIYYSQIVNDFQKGDIAEGYSVSREKKESFPLTVTSAQKNPTAFYLCASSFTENTEAFFGQGTRLTVV.

This chain links TRBV5-1 with TRBJ2-1, with 8 bases matching TRBD2. The germline gives CDR1 SGHRS, CDR2 YFSETQ. CDR3 length equals 15 residues. V shed 0 bases, J shed 4 bases, and the junction held 3 bases outside the gene matches. DNA for the CDR3: TGCGCCAGCAGCTTGGGACTAGCGACTTACAATGAGCAGTTCTTC. Protein sequence: CASSLGLATYNEQFF.

This rearrangement joins TRBV19 to TRBJ1-5; TRBD1 is a possible D gene (6 bases). CDR3 length: 19 residues. The germline V gene has CDR1 LNHDA and CDR2 SQIVND (reference sequence). V was shortened by 2 bases and J by 1 base, with 21 bases between the two germline ends. CDR3 DNA: TGTGCCAGTAGTATAATCGAAGGGGGATGGTTTTTCAGCAATCAGCCCCAGCATTTT. It yields the protein CASSIIEGGWFFSNQPQHF.

This sequence joins TRBV4-3 and TRBJ2-7; 8 bases line up with TRBD1. From germline, CDR1 is LGHNA and CDR2 YSLEER. This CDR3 comprises 13 residues. The V gene end was trimmed by 8 bases and the J gene end by 3 bases; junction bases not matched to a gene: 6. The DNA for the CDR3 is TGCGCCAGCGGGCCAGGGGGCGGCTACGAGCAGTACTTC. This encodes CASGPGGGYEQYF.

The chain couples TRBV30 to TRBJ1-2; 9 positions agree with TRBD1. With 0 bases clipped from V and 12 bases from J, the junction kept 11 bases outside the gene matches. This CDR3 comprises 14 residues. Germline V gives CDR1 GTSNPN, CDR2 SVGIG (reference sequence). CDR3 loop: CAWSVSGQGVKNTF. The CDR3 nucleotides read TGTGCCTGGAGTGTTTCGGGACAGGGTGTAAAGAACACCTTC.

The gene calls are TRBV5-1 and TRBJ1-1, with D maybe TRBD1 (6 bases). The V gene lost 3 bases and the J gene lost 4 bases, with 16 bases spanning the gap. The germline CDR1 and CDR2 sequences are SGHRS and YFSETQ. The CDR3 has 15 amino acids. The CDR3 loop is CASSSSTGRVTEAFF. CDR3 nucleotides: TGCGCCAGCAGCTCATCCACAGGGCGAGTCACTGAAGCTTTCTTT.

V and J are TRBV12-5 and TRBJ1-2; 7 bases match TRBD1. Germline values: CDR1 LGHNT, CDR2 FRNRAP. The CDR3 runs to 15 residues. Trimming at V came to 7 bases and at J to 6 bases, leaving 14 bases not matched to a gene. CDR3 DNA: TGTGCTAGTGACGTACCCCCGGGAACAGGGGATGGCTACACCTTC. This codes for CASDVPPGTGDGYTF.

This sequence joins TRBV10-3 and TRBJ2-1; TRBD2 matches 9 bases. Germline trimming cut 6 bases from V and 0 bases from J; bases unmatched to any gene: 12. Germline CDR1 and CDR2: ENHRY and SYGVKD. The CDR3 runs 18 residues. CDR3 nucleotide sequence: TGTGCCATCAGCCCCAACCCGGGACTAGCTAGCTCCTACAATGAGCAGTTCTTC. This translates into CAISPNPGLASSYNEQFF.

A single count supports this clone. The chain recombines TRBV29-1 with TRBJ1-2, with a tentative D call TRBD1 (5 bases). The CDR3 is 14 residues long. V was trimmed by 4 bases and J by 2 bases, leaving 14 bases between them. Germline V CDR1 and CDR2: SQVTM, ANQGSEA. The CDR3 bases are TGCAGCGTTGTGGGGGGGTCCGGAAACTATGGCTACACCTTC. It yields the protein CSVVGGSGNYGYTF.

This clone was detected only once. This chain links TRBV7-2 with TRBJ2-2, with D perhaps TRBD1 (8 bases). Germline V lookup: CDR1 SGHTA, CDR2 FQGNSA. V shed 5 bases and J shed 7 bases, with 17 bases lying between them. The CDR3 totals 15 residues. This chain's CDR3 is CASSTRQGRDGELFF. The CDR3 DNA sequence: TGTGCCAGCAGCACCCGACAGGGGAGGGACGGGGAGCTGTTTTTT.

The J gene is TRBJ1-5, the V gene TRBV19; D remains unclear. CDR1 and CDR2 from the germline V gene are LNHDA and SQIVND (reference sequence). The length of the CDR3 is 15 residues. V dropped 3 bases and J dropped 2 bases, with 11 bases sitting between them. This chain's CDR3 is CASSISRFGNQPQHF. CDR3 coding DNA: TGTGCCAGTAGTATTTCTCGGTTCGGCAATCAGCCCCAGCATTTT.

The chain uses TRBV7-2 and TRBJ1-2, with 8 bases aligning to TRBD1. CDR1 is SGHTA and CDR2 is FQGNSA in the germline V gene. V dropped 5 bases and J dropped 2; count of bases not matched to a gene: 4. This CDR3 has 14 residues. CDR3 protein: CASSDRGGNYGYTF. In nucleotides, the CDR3 is TGTGCCAGCAGCGACAGGGGAGGGAACTATGGCTACACCTTC.

The chain employs TRBV11-2 and TRBJ2-7, with 8 bases identical to TRBD2. The CDR3 consists of 15 residues. V was clipped by 5 bases and J by 7 bases; unmatched bases: 13. From germline, CDR1 is SGHAT and CDR2 FQNNGV. CDR3 sequence reads: CASSPLGGGPGEQYF. CDR3 nucleotides: TGTGCCAGCAGCCCCTTGGGCGGGGGGCCGGGTGAGCAGTACTTC. The full variable domain, with the rest looked up from reference TRBV11-2 and TRBJ2-7, is EAGVAQSPRYKIIEKRQSVAFWCNPISGHATLYWYQQILGQGPKLLIQFQNNGVVDDSQLPKDRFSAERLKGVDSTLKIQPAKLEDSAVYLCASSPLGGGPGEQYFGPGTRLTVT.

The CDR3 region is CASSPSRGQIGNTIYF. CDR3 nucleotide sequence: TGCGCCAGCAGCCCATCCAGAGGACAGATAGGAAACACCATATATTTT. This chain connects TRBV5-1 to TRBJ1-3; TRBD1 might be the D (6 bases). The germline V gene has CDR1 SGHRS and CDR2 YFSETQ. The CDR3 length is 16 residues. The V end was cut by 4 bases, the J end by 4 bases, with 18 bases between.

This clone was detected once. The J gene is TRBJ1-2, the V gene TRBV7-9; D possibly corresponds to TRBD1 (5 bases). Germline CDR1 and CDR2: SEHNR and FQNEAQ (reference sequence). Trimming removed 5 bases at V and 4 bases at J, with 14 bases between. The CDR3 extends over 14 amino acids. CDR3 sequence reads: CASSPEAGFYGYTF. The CDR3 bases are TGTGCCAGCAGCCCCGAAGCAGGGTTCTATGGCTACACCTTC.

This clone was observed once. This chain links TRBV9 with TRBJ2-2; tentatively, D is TRBD2 (6 bases). The V end was cut by 0 bases, the J end by 4 bases, with 16 bases between. The CDR3 has 17 amino acids. Per germline, CDR1 SGDLS and CDR2 YYNGEE. CDR3 sequence: CASSVDPGAFGTGELFF. The CDR3 bases are TGTGCCAGCAGCGTAGATCCGGGAGCCTTCGGCACCGGGGAGCTGTTTTTT.

The chain employs TRBV29-1 and TRBJ2-7, with 8 bases lining up with TRBD1. J gave up 2 bases and V 3 bases, and 6 bases lay outside the gene matches. This CDR3 has 14 residues. Per germline, CDR1 SQVTM and CDR2 ANQGSEA. The CDR3 loop is CSVDRTGFPYEQYF. The CDR3 DNA is TGCAGCGTTGACCGGACAGGGTTCCCCTACGAGCAGTACTTC.